The 24 T cell receptor beta chains in this list originate from one sample, sequenced in a study of cytomegalovirus exposure and HLA in healthy donors. Both 60 Vbeta primers and 13 Jbeta primers went into the PCR. The repertoire was sequenced with immunoSEQ multiplex PCR; TCRdb's copy has only in-frame clones and lacks some. The sample carries fewer than 150,000 clones, less than 85% recorded once. The sequenced material came from PBMCs. The source is a man aged 50 or older in good health and CMV-seropositive.

This rearrangement joins TRBV7-9 to TRBJ2-3; weak D call: TRBD1 (7 bases). V was cut by 7 bases and J by 4 bases, with 21 bases left in between. The germline V gene encodes CDR1 SEHNR and CDR2 FQNEAQ (reference sequence). The CDR3 length is 16 residues. This chain's CDR3 is CASTPGRGAVSDTQYF. In DNA form, the CDR3 reads TGTGCCAGCACCCCAGGCAGGGGGGCGGTATCAGATACGCAGTATTTT.

The rearrangement uses TRBV19 and TRBJ1-1, with D maybe TRBD1 (5 bases). Germline CDR1 and CDR2: LNHDA and SQIVND (reference sequence). Trimming cost V 4 bases and J 1 base, with 13 bases left between them. The CDR3 length is 15 residues. The CDR3 loop is CASSRLTDSNTEAFF. The CDR3 DNA sequence: TGTGCCAGTAGTAGATTGACAGACTCGAACACTGAAGCTTTCTTT.

The chain has TRBV6-1 and TRBJ1-4; TRBD1 matches 10 bases. Trimming removed 6 bases from V and 8 bases from J; junction bases left unmatched: 9. The CDR3 is made up of 15 amino acids. CDR1 and CDR2 from the germline V gene are MNHNS and SASEGT. The CDR3 is CASRTPWDRGEKLFF. DNA for the CDR3: TGTGCCAGCAGAACCCCCTGGGACAGGGGCGAAAAACTGTTTTTT.

As to this clone: The junction and the germline gene differ at one end; a read error may be behind it. V is TRBV7-9 and J is TRBJ2-7; 8 positions match TRBD1. Germline CDR1 reads SEHNR; CDR2 reads FQNEAQ (reference sequence). The CDR3 extends over 12 amino acids. For the CDR3, the DNA is TGTTCCAGCACCTCACAGGGGGAAGAGCAGTACTTC. Encoded protein: CSSTSQGEEQYF. The variable domain in full, with the rest retrieved from reference TRBV7-9 and TRBJ2-7, is DTGVSQNPRHKITKRGQNVTFRCDPISEHNRLYWYRQTLGQGPEFLTYFQNEAQLEKSRLLSDRFSAERPKGSFSTLEIQRTEQGDSAMYLCSSTSQGEEQYFGPGTRLTVT.

The chain carries TRBV27 and TRBJ1-2; TRBD1 matches 8 bases. The CDR3 is 14 residues long. The germline gives CDR1 MNHEY, CDR2 SMNVEV (reference sequence). Trimming cost V 5 bases and J 4 bases; bases outside gene matches: 6. The CDR3 sequence is CASSADRVAYGYTF. The CDR3 DNA sequence: TGTGCCAGCAGTGCGGACAGGGTAGCCTATGGCTACACCTTC.

The chain links TRBV10-1 to TRBJ2-2; the match to TRBD2 covers 7 bases. CDR3 length equals 14 residues. Germline loops: CDR1 WNHNN, CDR2 SYGVQD (reference sequence). With V trimmed by 6 bases and J by 0 bases, 1 base remained unmatched. CDR3 sequence reads: CASSGLANTGELFF. The CDR3 nucleotides are TGCGCCAGCAGCGGACTAGCGAACACCGGGGAGCTGTTTTTT.

The V and J genes are TRBV27 and TRBJ2-1; 9 nucleotides match TRBD2. The CDR3 covers 14 residues. Germline CDR1 MNHEY, CDR2 SMNVEV (reference sequence). Trimming took 7 bases from V and 1 from J; bases not matched to a gene: 2. CDR3 region: CASTLAGSYNEQFF. The CDR3 DNA is TGTGCCAGCACACTAGCGGGTTCCTACAATGAGCAGTTCTTC.

V is TRBV5-4 and J is TRBJ1-2; 7 bases map to TRBD1. With V trimmed by 2 bases and J by 3 bases, 4 bases remained unmatched. This CDR3 is built from 14 residues. Germline-derived CDR1 and CDR2 are SGHNT and YYREEE (reference sequence). Written as DNA, the CDR3 is TGTGCCAGCAGCTTCGGAGACAGGGACTATGGCTACACCTTC. Amino acid sequence: CASSFGDRDYGYTF.

This clone was seen a single time. J is TRBJ2-6 and V is TRBV14; maybe TRBD2 (6 bases). Between the trimmed V and J ends, which lost 2 bases and 0 bases, there was a span of 14 bases. This CDR3 comprises 18 residues. Germline V gives CDR1 SGHDN, CDR2 FVKESK. CDR3 nucleotides: TGTGCCAGCAGCCAACCGGGACTTCCCGTCTCTGGGGCCAACGTCCTGACTTTC. Translation gives CASSQPGLPVSGANVLTF.

The chain is built from TRBV27 and TRBJ1-2, with D tentatively TRBD1 (5 bases). Germline CDR1 MNHEY, CDR2 SMNVEV (reference sequence). V was cut by 0 bases and J by 0 bases, with 11 bases left in between. The CDR3 spans 16 residues. This CDR3 is CASSLSWTLTNYGYTF. CDR3 bases: TGTGCCAGCAGTTTATCCTGGACACTTACTAACTATGGCTACACCTTC.

CDR3 sequence (DNA): TGTGCCAGCAGTACATATAGGGGGACAGCTAGCACAGATACGCAGTATTTT. Amino acid sequence: CASSTYRGTASTDTQYF. The V call is TRBV11-2, the J call TRBJ2-3; 7 positions match TRBD1. In germline, CDR1 is SGHAT, CDR2 FQNNGV. This CDR3 has 17 residues. With V trimmed by 6 bases and J by 0 bases, 12 bases remained unmatched.

This clone was found a few times. This chain joins TRBV11-2 and TRBJ1-6; D possibly corresponds to TRBD1 (5 bases). The CDR3 totals 14 residues. Germline loops: CDR1 SGHAT, CDR2 FQNNGV. Trimming removed 7 bases from V and 10 bases from J, with 17 bases in between. CDR3 region: CASTSAGGGSPLHF. Here the CDR3 DNA reads TGTGCCAGCACCTCTGCGGGGGGAGGCTCACCCCTCCACTTT. Based on the CDR3 plus reference TRBV11-2 and TRBJ1-6, the full variable domain is EAGVAQSPRYKIIEKRQSVAFWCNPISGHATLYWYQQILGQGPKLLIQFQNNGVVDDSQLPKDRFSAERLKGVDSTLKIQPAKLEDSAVYLCASTSAGGGSPLHFGNGTRLTVT.

The chain uses TRBV23-1 and TRBJ2-1; D might be TRBD1 (6 bases). Being an ORF, TRBV23-1 has a function that is uncertain. Between the trimmed V and J ends, which lost 3 bases and 2 bases, there was a span of 29 bases. The CDR3 consists of 21 residues. CDR3 sequence (DNA): TGCGCCAGCAGTCACCGGAGGTATGGCCACACCGGGACACAAACCTACAATGAGCAGTTCTTC. Its translation: CASSHRRYGHTGTQTYNEQFF.

This chain connects TRBV11-3 to TRBJ1-1, with 7 bases lining up with TRBD1. The CDR3 has 16 residues. The trim removed 3 bases at V and 5 bases at J, leaving 12 bases unmatched. Germline V gives CDR1 SGHNT, CDR2 YENEEA. The chain's CDR3 is CASSLREGARPTEAFF. In DNA form, the CDR3 reads TGTGCCAGCAGCTTGCGGGAGGGGGCGCGACCAACTGAAGCTTTCTTT.

The chain joins TRBV11-3 to TRBJ2-3; 11 nucleotides align to TRBD2. Germline V gene lookup returns CDR1 SGHNT and CDR2 YENEEA. CDR3 length: 16 residues. V shed 4 bases and J 7 bases; nucleotides not matched to a gene: 10. DNA for the CDR3: TGTGCCAGCAGCTCAGGAATAGCGGGAGGGCGGAATACGCAGTATTTT. Its translation is CASSSGIAGGRNTQYF.

With respect to this clone: Its ends do not fully match the called genes, so a read error is possible. The CDR3 DNA sequence: TGTGCCAGCAGGGGACAGGGCTCCAACGAGCAGTACTTC. It specifies CASRGQGSNEQYF. V usage is TRBV27 and J usage is TRBJ2-7; 9 bases are a match to TRBD1. The CDR3 sequence is 13 residues long. Germline CDR1 MNHEY, CDR2 SMNVEV (reference sequence).

This clone was picked up a small number of times. This chain joins TRBV7-9 and TRBJ1-1; TRBD1 agrees at 7 bases. This CDR3 is built from 11 residues. V trimming: 10 bases; J trimming: 9 bases; junction bases outside the gene matches: 8. Germline V CDR1 and CDR2: SEHNR, FQNEAQ (reference sequence). In DNA, the CDR3 is TGTGCCACCAAGGACAGGATGAAAGCTTTCTTT. It encodes CATKDRMKAFF.

The V gene is TRBV20-1, the J gene TRBJ2-7, with D unclear. This CDR3 is 11 amino acids long. Germline CDR1 DFQATT, CDR2 SNEGSKA (reference sequence). The CDR3, as DNA: TGCAGCGGGTCACGCTCCTACGAGCAGTACTTC. Translated: CSGSRSYEQYF.

In its sample, this clone was seen once. This chain uses TRBV9 with TRBJ2-2, with 7 bases that match TRBD2. V shed 5 bases and J 5 bases; nucleotides not matched to a gene: 9. This CDR3 contains 15 residues. The germline V gene encodes CDR1 SGDLS and CDR2 YYNGEE. The CDR3 DNA is TGTGCCAGCAGTCCTGGGGGGGGATTGACCGGGGAGCTGTTTTTT. It translates to CASSPGGGLTGELFF.

The chain joins TRBV29-1 to TRBJ2-7; 7 bases map to TRBD2. From germline, CDR1 is SQVTM and CDR2 ANQGSEA. This CDR3 has 13 residues. V was clipped by 7 bases and J by 0 bases; unmatched bases: 6. The CDR3 spells CSARGGSSYEQYF. CDR3 sequence (DNA): TGCAGCGCCCGGGGCGGGAGCTCCTACGAGCAGTACTTC.

The chain couples TRBV2 to TRBJ1-5; 8 positions agree with TRBD1. Germline CDR1 and CDR2: SNHLY and FYNNEI. The CDR3 consists of 14 residues. The V gene end was trimmed by 6 bases and the J gene end by 7 bases; junction bases not matched to a gene: 8. This chain's CDR3 is CASRFRGPNQPQHF. The DNA of the CDR3 is TGTGCCAGCAGGTTCAGGGGGCCCAACCAGCCCCAGCATTTT.

The CDR3 loop is CASSLPRVGTGELFF. The CDR3, as DNA: TGTGCCAGCAGTTTACCCAGGGTGGGCACCGGGGAGCTGTTTTTT. The chain uses TRBV28 and TRBJ2-2; D is perhaps TRBD1 (5 bases). CDR1 is MDHEN, CDR2 SYDVKM, per germline. This CDR3 spans 15 amino acids. Trimming cost V 2 bases and J 4 bases, with 11 bases left between them.

This clone was observed a single time. The rearrangement uses TRBV7-5 and TRBJ1-5; the table calls TRBD1, which could not be checked here. TRBV7-5 is annotated as a pseudogene. The CDR3 consists of 17 residues. The DNA of the CDR3 is TGTGCCAGAAGCCCGGGACAGGCCGGTTATAGCAATCAGCCCCAGCATTTT. Translation: CARSPGQAGYSNQPQHF.

The V and J genes are TRBV29-1 and TRBJ2-1; 11 nucleotides agree with TRBD2. J was trimmed by 2 bases and V by 6 bases; bases with no gene match: 18. Germline V gene lookup returns CDR1 SQVTM and CDR2 ANQGSEA. This CDR3 contains 19 residues. The CDR3 region has the DNA TGCAGCGTGGGGCGTACTAGCGGGGGATCCCTAGGTGCCTACAATGAGCAGTTCTTC. Its translation: CSVGRTSGGSLGAYNEQFF.